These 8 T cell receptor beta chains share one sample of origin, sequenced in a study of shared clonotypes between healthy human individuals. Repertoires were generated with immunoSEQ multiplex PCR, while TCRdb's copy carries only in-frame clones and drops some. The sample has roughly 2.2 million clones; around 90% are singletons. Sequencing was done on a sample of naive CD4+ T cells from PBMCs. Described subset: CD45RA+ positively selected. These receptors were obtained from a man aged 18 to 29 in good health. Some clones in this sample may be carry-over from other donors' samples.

The CDR3 region has the DNA TGTGCCAGCAGCTTATATGCCGCTAGCGACAATGAGCAGTTCTTC. Encoded protein: CASSLYAASDNEQFF. This rearrangement joins TRBV7-9 to TRBJ2-1, with D possibly TRBD2 on 6 matching bases. This CDR3 has 15 residues. Trimming stripped 2 bases from V and 5 bases from J, with 13 bases between. Germline V CDR1 and CDR2: SEHNR, FQNEAQ (reference sequence).

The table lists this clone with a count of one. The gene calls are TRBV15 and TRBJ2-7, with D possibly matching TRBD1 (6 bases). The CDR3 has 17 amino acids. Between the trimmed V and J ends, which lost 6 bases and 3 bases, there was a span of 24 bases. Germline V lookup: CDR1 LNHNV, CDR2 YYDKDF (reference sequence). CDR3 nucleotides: TGTGCCACCAGTCACCCTGGGGGACAAGGTGGAAACTACGAGCAGTACTTC. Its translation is CATSHPGGQGGNYEQYF.

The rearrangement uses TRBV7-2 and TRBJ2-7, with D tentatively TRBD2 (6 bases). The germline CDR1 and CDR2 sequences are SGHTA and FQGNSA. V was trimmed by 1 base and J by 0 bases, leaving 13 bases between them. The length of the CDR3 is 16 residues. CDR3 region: CASSLVGGALSYEQYF. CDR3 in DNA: TGTGCCAGCAGCTTAGTAGGCGGGGCTCTCTCCTACGAGCAGTACTTC.

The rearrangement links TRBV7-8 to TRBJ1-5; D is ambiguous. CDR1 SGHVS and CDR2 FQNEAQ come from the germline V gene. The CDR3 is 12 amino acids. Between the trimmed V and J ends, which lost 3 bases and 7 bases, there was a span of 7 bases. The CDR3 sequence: CASSFKVQPQHF. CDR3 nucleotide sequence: TGTGCCAGCAGCTTTAAGGTCCAGCCCCAGCATTTT.

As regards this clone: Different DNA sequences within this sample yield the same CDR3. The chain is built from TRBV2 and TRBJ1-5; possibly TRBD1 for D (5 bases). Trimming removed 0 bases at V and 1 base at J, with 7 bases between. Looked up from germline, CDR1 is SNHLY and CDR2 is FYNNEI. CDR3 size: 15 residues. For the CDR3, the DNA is TGTGCCAGCAGTGAAGCGGGACGGAGCAATCAGCCCCAGCATTTT. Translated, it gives CASSEAGRSNQPQHF.

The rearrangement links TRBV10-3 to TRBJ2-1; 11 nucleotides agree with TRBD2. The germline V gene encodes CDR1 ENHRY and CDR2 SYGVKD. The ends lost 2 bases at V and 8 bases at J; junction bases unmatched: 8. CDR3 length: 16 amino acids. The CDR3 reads CAISEPSSGRDHEQFF. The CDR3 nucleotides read TGTGCCATCAGTGAGCCCAGTAGCGGGAGGGACCATGAGCAGTTCTTC.

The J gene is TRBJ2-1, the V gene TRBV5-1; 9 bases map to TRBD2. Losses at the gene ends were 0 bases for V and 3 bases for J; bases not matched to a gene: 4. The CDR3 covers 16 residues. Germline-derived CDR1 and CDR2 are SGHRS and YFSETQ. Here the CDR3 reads CASSLEGSGSYNEQFF. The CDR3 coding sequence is TGCGCCAGCAGCTTGGAGGGTAGCGGGAGCTACAATGAGCAGTTCTTC.

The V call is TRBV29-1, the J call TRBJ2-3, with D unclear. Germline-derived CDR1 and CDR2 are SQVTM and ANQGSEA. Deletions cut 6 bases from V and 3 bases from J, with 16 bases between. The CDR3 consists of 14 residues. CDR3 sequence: CSVRLRLPTDTQYF. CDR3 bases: TGCAGCGTCCGGTTGCGGCTTCCTACAGATACGCAGTATTTT.